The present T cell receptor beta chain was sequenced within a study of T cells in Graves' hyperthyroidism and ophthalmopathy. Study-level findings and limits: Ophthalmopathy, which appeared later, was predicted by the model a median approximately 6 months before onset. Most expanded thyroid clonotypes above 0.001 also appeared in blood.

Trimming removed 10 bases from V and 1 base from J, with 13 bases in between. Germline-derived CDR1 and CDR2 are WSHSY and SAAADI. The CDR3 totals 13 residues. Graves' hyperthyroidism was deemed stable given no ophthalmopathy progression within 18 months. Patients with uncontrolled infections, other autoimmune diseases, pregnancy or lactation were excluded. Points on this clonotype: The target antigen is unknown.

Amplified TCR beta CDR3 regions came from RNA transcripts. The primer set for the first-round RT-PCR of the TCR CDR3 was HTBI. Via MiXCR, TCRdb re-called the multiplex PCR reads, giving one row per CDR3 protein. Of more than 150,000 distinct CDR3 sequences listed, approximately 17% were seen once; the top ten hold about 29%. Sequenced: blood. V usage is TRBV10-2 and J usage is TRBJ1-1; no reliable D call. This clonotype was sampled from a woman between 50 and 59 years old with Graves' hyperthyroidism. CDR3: CANRSSRNTEAFF. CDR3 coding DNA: TGCGCCAACAGAAGTTCAAGGAACACTGAAGCTTTCTTT.